Listed below are T cell receptor beta chains from one sample, sequenced in a study of cytomegalovirus exposure and HLA in healthy donors. Clones were sequenced by immunoSEQ multiplex PCR, and TCRdb holds only the in-frame ones, with some missing. The sample includes some 180,000 clones, approximately 71% seen only once; the top ten take about 4.9%. What was sequenced was PBMCs. The receptors originated from a young woman in good health and CMV-seropositive. CDR3s include the opening cysteine and the closing phenylalanine or tryptophan. The order of the fields is J gene, D gene, V gene, clone size, CDR3 protein, CDR3 DNA. D genes are given only for firm matches. Only part of the rows carry a size: once, few, many, or a class if the clone is expanded.

J: TRBJ2-5
D: NA
V: TRBV4-3
size: NA
CDR3: CASSQDLSNWAQETQYF
DNA: TGCGCCAGCAGCCAAGATCTCAGTAATTGGGCACAAGAGACCCAGTACTTC

J: TRBJ1-4
D: TRBD1
V: TRBV28
size: NA
CDR3: CASSTIGTETNEKLFF
DNA: TGTGCCAGCAGTACTATAGGGACAGAGACTAATGAAAAACTGTTTTTT

J: TRBJ1-6
D: TRBD1
V: TRBV30
size: NA
CDR3: CAWNPQGARMSPLHF
DNA: TGTGCCTGGAACCCACAGGGGGCGCGTATGTCACCCCTCCACTTT

J: TRBJ2-5
D: NA
V: TRBV11-3
size: NA
CDR3: CASSPGNQETQYF
DNA: TGTGCCAGCAGCCCAGGGAACCAAGAGACCCAGTACTTC

J: TRBJ2-2
D: NA
V: TRBV7-6
size: NA
CDR3: CASSRRGSGELFF
DNA: TGTGCCAGCAGTCGCCGAGGGTCTGGGGAGCTGTTTTTT

J: TRBJ2-5
D: TRBD2
V: TRBV4-2
size: NA
CDR3: CASSQSNRDYPYF
DNA: TGTGCCAGCAGCCAGTCAAACCGGGACTACCCTTACTTC

J: TRBJ1-5
D: NA
V: TRBV18
size: NA
CDR3: CASSPPGRAQHF
DNA: TGTGCCAGCTCACCTCCCGGCAGGGCCCAGCATTTT

J: TRBJ2-3
D: NA
V: TRBV2
size: NA
CDR3: CASSGVNTDTQYF
DNA: TGTGCCAGCAGCGGGGTAAACACAGATACGCAGTATTTT

J: TRBJ2-7
D: NA
V: TRBV18
size: NA
CDR3: CASSHGDSYEQYF
DNA: TGTGCCAGCTCTCATGGGGACTCATACGAGCAGTACTTC

J: TRBJ2-7
D: TRBD1
V: TRBV7-6
size: NA
CDR3: CASSLGTGYEQYF
DNA: TGTGCCAGCAGCTTAGGGACAGGCTACGAGCAGTACTTC

J: TRBJ2-3
D: NA
V: TRBV2
size: few
CDR3: CASSASDGGMADTQYF
DNA: TGTGCCAGCAGCGCGTCGGACGGGGGAATGGCAGATACGCAGTATTTT

J: TRBJ1-5
D: TRBD1
V: TRBV18
size: NA
CDR3: CASSQGTGISQPQHF
DNA: TGTGCCAGCTCACAAGGGACAGGGATTAGTCAGCCCCAGCATTTT

J: TRBJ2-7
D: NA
V: TRBV5-4
size: NA
CDR3: CASRTWGLGDYEQYF
DNA: TGTGCCAGCAGAACGTGGGGCCTCGGAGACTACGAGCAGTACTTC

J: TRBJ1-1
D: TRBD1
V: TRBV7-3
size: NA
CDR3: CASSLTGQGVYTEAFF
DNA: TGTGCCAGCAGCTTAACGGGACAGGGCGTTTACACTGAAGCTTTCTTT

J: TRBJ2-7
D: NA
V: TRBV28
size: once
CDR3: CASSLGGLNSYEQYF
DNA: TGTGCCAGCAGTTTGGGTGGGCTCAACTCCTACGAGCAGTACTTC

J: TRBJ1-2
D: TRBD1
V: TRBV7-9
size: NA
CDR3: CASSLGTGGQSGNYGYTF
DNA: TGTGCCAGCAGCTTAGGGACAGGGGGCCAGAGTGGTAACTATGGCTACACCTTC

J: TRBJ1-2
D: TRBD1
V: TRBV7-9
size: NA
CDR3: CASSLAAGQDSTF
DNA: TGTGCCAGCAGCTTAGCGGCCGGACAGGACTCCACCTTC

J: TRBJ1-1
D: NA
V: TRBV6-5
size: NA
CDR3: CASQSPGASGGAFF
DNA: TGTGCCAGCCAAAGCCCGGGGGCTTCGGGGGGAGCTTTCTTT

J: TRBJ1-5
D: NA
V: TRBV9
size: few
CDR3: CASSAGRGENQPQHF
DNA: TGTGCCAGCAGCGCCGGGAGGGGAGAGAATCAGCCCCAGCATTTT

J: TRBJ1-2
D: TRBD1
V: TRBV5-6
size: few
CDR3: CASRGRDRDPNYGYTF
DNA: TGTGCCAGCAGGGGGAGGGACAGGGATCCTAACTATGGCTACACCTTC

J: TRBJ1-1
D: TRBD1
V: TRBV5-6
size: once
CDR3: CASSLGRGRDEAFF
DNA: TGTGCCAGCAGCTTGGGCAGGGGGCGAGATGAAGCTTTCTTT

J: TRBJ2-5
D: NA
V: TRBV6-6
size: NA
CDR3: CASNTRGLEETQYF
DNA: TGTGCCAGCAACACCCGAGGACTGGAAGAGACCCAGTACTTC

J: TRBJ2-5
D: TRBD2
V: TRBV15
size: NA
CDR3: CATSTPLSGGSEETQYF
DNA: TGTGCCACCAGCACCCCCCTTTCGGGGGGGTCAGAAGAGACCCAGTACTTC

J: TRBJ1-2
D: TRBD1
V: TRBV6-5
size: NA
CDR3: CASSSGQGSYTF
DNA: TGTGCCAGCAGTTCCGGACAGGGGAGCTACACCTTC

J: TRBJ2-1
D: TRBD1
V: TRBV4-3
size: NA
CDR3: CASSQHRGNEQFF
DNA: TGCGCCAGCAGCCAACACAGGGGGAATGAGCAGTTCTTC

J: TRBJ1-3
D: NA
V: TRBV7-9
size: once
CDR3: CASSLTDSGNTIYF
DNA: TGTGCCAGCAGCTTAACTGACTCTGGAAACACCATATATTTT

J: TRBJ1-2
D: NA
V: TRBV5-6
size: NA
CDR3: CASSPPGYYGYTF
DNA: TGTGCCAGCAGCCCGCCGGGGTATTATGGCTACACCTTC

J: TRBJ1-1
D: NA
V: TRBV19
size: once
CDR3: CASSWEGGDTEAFF
DNA: TGTGCCAGTAGTTGGGAAGGGGGAGACACTGAAGCTTTCTTT

J: TRBJ2-7
D: NA
V: TRBV2
size: NA
CDR3: CATTGTQSYEQYF
DNA: TGTGCCACCACCGGGACACAGTCCTACGAGCAGTACTTC

J: TRBJ1-2
D: TRBD1
V: TRBV30
size: NA
CDR3: CAWSSGQGIGYGYTF
DNA: TGTGCCTGGAGTTCAGGACAGGGCATTGGCTATGGCTACACCTTC

J: TRBJ2-3
D: NA
V: TRBV7-9
size: NA
CDR3: CASSLPNTDTQYF
DNA: TGTGCCAGCAGCTTACCCAACACAGATACGCAGTATTTT

J: TRBJ2-2
D: NA
V: TRBV7-2
size: NA
CDR3: CASSFARMNTGELFF
DNA: TGTGCCAGCAGCTTCGCGCGAATGAACACCGGGGAGCTGTTTTTT

J: TRBJ2-1
D: NA
V: TRBV11-1
size: NA
CDR3: CASSFRGGAPYNEQFF
DNA: TGTGCCAGCAGCTTTCGAGGAGGGGCCCCATACAATGAGCAGTTCTTC

J: TRBJ1-2
D: NA
V: TRBV28
size: NA
CDR3: CASSLSADTNTYGYTF
DNA: TGTGCCAGCAGTTTATCGGCGGATACAAATACTTATGGCTACACCTTC

J: TRBJ2-2
D: TRBD1
V: TRBV4-3
size: once
CDR3: CASGETGSTGELFF
DNA: TGCGCCAGCGGCGAGACAGGGTCAACCGGGGAGCTGTTTTTT

J: TRBJ2-1
D: NA
V: TRBV27
size: NA
CDR3: CASSLGQGSNEQFF
DNA: TGTGCCAGCAGTTTAGGGCAGGGAAGCAATGAGCAGTTCTTC

J: TRBJ1-5
D: NA
V: TRBV9
size: NA
CDR3: CASSTKPQHF
DNA: TGTGCCAGCAGTACAAAACCCCAGCATTTT

J: TRBJ2-7
D: NA
V: TRBV29-1
size: NA
CDR3: CSVNLGGHGEQYF
DNA: TGCAGCGTTAATTTGGGGGGTCACGGCGAGCAGTACTTC

J: TRBJ2-7
D: NA
V: TRBV6-5
size: NA
CDR3: CASTEGGVPYEQYF
DNA: TGTGCCAGCACCGAAGGGGGAGTTCCCTACGAGCAGTACTTC

J: TRBJ1-2
D: NA
V: TRBV27
size: NA
CDR3: CASSLGSRTGIYGYTF
DNA: TGTGCCAGCAGTTTAGGGTCTCGTACAGGGATCTATGGCTACACCTTC

J: TRBJ2-3
D: NA
V: TRBV27
size: few
CDR3: CASSLYTGRMLTDTQYF
DNA: TGTGCCAGCAGTTTATATACGGGGAGGATGCTCACAGATACGCAGTATTTT

J: TRBJ1-5
D: NA
V: TRBV27
size: NA
CDR3: CASSSSGGQPQHF
DNA: TGTGCCAGCAGTTCCTCGGGGGGCCAGCCCCAGCATTTT

J: TRBJ2-1
D: NA
V: TRBV28
size: NA
CDR3: CASSLTGRSYNEQFF
DNA: TGTGCCAGCAGTTTGACAGGACGCTCCTACAATGAGCAGTTCTTC

J: TRBJ2-5
D: NA
V: TRBV5-1
size: NA
CDR3: CASSLGGRQETQYF
DNA: TGCGCCAGCAGCTTGGGTGGGAGACAAGAGACCCAGTACTTC

J: TRBJ2-1
D: TRBD2
V: TRBV7-2
size: NA
CDR3: CASSRAGSSYNEQFF
DNA: TGTGCCAGCAGCCGAGCGGGGAGCTCCTACAATGAGCAGTTCTTC

J: TRBJ2-5
D: TRBD2
V: TRBV30
size: NA
CDR3: CAWSVGLAGVQETQYF
DNA: TGTGCCTGGAGTGTGGGTCTAGCGGGGGTCCAAGAGACCCAGTACTTC